This entry describes one TCR beta chain. Its antigen remains undetermined. Per-base quality was not reported, and no clone a single base away is much larger than it. Whole blood was collected in K2EDTA tubes by collaborating institutions according to the institutions' own protocols. For TCRbeta analysis, collaborators shipped samples in one of three forms: frozen whole blood, isolated PBMCs, or DNA extracted from either of those sample types. This sample is drawn from a study of blood T cell repertoires in COVID-19 (dated by TCRdb to about 2020). Looking at the study overall: The collaborator samples originated in the United States, Italy and Spain and spanned the acute and convalescent phases of COVID-19. The prospective study material was composed of cDNA or gDNA derived from T cells, B-cell-depleted T cells, or PBMCs. Subjects who had been exposed to COVID-19, were actively infected with it, or had recovered from it provided the deeply sampled blood TCRbeta repertoires that made up the dataset. A freely available public database, intended as a resource for researchers studying the immune response to SARS-CoV-2, is where the repertoires were released. The samples were drawn from the first 160 participants of the ongoing ImmuneRACE study and from 950 to 1,500 subjects provided by 6 global collaborators. A de-identified subject ID, COVID-19 status, age in years and sex were almost always included in the sample metadata. Where HLA class I and class II types were available, the types were taken from metadata supplied by the sample provider, not from assay-based typing.

The immunoSEQ Assay, a bias-controlled multiplex PCR, was used to amplify TCRbeta CDR3 regions from genomic DNA. On the authors' methods: Nucleated cell counts per sample were estimated from amplification of reference gene primers within the assay. To quantify the absolute abundance of each unique TCRbeta CDR3 rearrangement, sequence reads were collapsed and filtered. For each sample, productive Simpson clonality was calculated as the square root of Simpson's diversity index over productive rearrangements. Imported from immuneACCESS, the table was reduced by TCRdb to in-frame sequences with V and J called. These copies leave out some clones; in studies compared against another copy, an unresolved V gene accounts for under half, and the cause of the remainder is not known. Clonal size and the V and J genes are those of that table, whereas D and trimming came from the DNA. This sample gives 65,000 to 90,000 clones in total; approximately 90% of them show up just once. In total, the top ten clones hold under 9.5% of the sample.

Summary of the overall study and its limitations: The amount of clinical and demographic metadata varied by source and participant and was provided uncurated.

V trim: 4 bases; J trim: 3 bases; unmatched bases: 5. The germline V gene supplies CDR1 SGHTA and CDR2 FQGTGA. The CDR3, from cysteine to phenylalanine, totals 14 residues. CDR3 DNA is the only sequence kept; it has 42 bases, read in frame from the first base. What was sequenced was peripheral blood. The rearrangement combines TRBV7-3 with TRBJ1-2; 7 of the junction bases match TRBD1. The clonotype originates from a man aged 50 to 60 with acute or convalescent COVID-19. CDR3 region: CASSSGGGDYGYTF. The nucleotide sequence is given as TGTGCCAGCAGCTCGGGAGGGGGCGACTATGGCTACACCTTC.